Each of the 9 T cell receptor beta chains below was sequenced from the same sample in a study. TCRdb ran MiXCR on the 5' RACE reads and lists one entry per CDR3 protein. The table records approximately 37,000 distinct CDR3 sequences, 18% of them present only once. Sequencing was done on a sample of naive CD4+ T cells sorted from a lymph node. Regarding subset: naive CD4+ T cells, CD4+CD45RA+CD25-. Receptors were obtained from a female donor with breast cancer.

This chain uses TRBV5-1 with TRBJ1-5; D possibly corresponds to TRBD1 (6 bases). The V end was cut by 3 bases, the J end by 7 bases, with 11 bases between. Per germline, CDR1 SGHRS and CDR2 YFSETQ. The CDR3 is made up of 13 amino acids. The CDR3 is CASSYRAGQPQHF. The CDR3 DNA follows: TGCGCCAGCAGCTACAGGGCCGGGCAGCCCCAGCATTTT.

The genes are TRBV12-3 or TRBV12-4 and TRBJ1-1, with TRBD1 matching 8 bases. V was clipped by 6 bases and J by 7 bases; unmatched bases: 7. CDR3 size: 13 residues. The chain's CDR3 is CASSKGQAFEAFF. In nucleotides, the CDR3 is TGTGCCAGCAGCAAGGGACAGGCGTTTGAAGCTTTCTTT.

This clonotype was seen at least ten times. The CDR3, as DNA: TGCAGTGCTAGAGATGCGCGGGGGGGGCGGTACGAGCAGTACTTC. Translation gives CSARDARGGRYEQYF. The V call is TRBV20-1, the J call TRBJ2-7; 9 positions match TRBD2. The CDR3 is made up of 15 amino acids. Per germline, CDR1 DFQATT and CDR2 SNEGSKA (reference sequence). V was clipped by 0 bases and J by 4 bases; unmatched bases: 7.

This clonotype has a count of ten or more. In nucleotides, the CDR3 is TGCAGTGCTAGAGGGGAGGGGTTTGGAAACACCATATATTTT. This gives the protein CSARGEGFGNTIYF. The rearrangement joins TRBV20-1 to TRBJ1-3, with D possibly being TRBD1 (5 bases). Looked up from germline, CDR1 is DFQATT and CDR2 is SNEGSKA (reference sequence). V was cut by 1 base and J by 3 bases, with 10 bases left in between. The CDR3 covers 14 residues.

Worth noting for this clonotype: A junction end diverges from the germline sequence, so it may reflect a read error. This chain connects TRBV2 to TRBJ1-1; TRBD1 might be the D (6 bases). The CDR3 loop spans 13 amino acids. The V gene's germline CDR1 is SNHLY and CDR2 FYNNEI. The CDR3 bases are TGTGCCAGCTCCCCAGGGGTAGACACTGTAGCTTTCTTT. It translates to CASSPGVDTVAFF.

CDR3: CASSLGGQGNEKLFF. Here the CDR3 DNA reads TGTGCCAGCAGCTTAGGCGGACAGGGCAATGAAAAACTGTTTTTT. The genes are TRBV7-8 and TRBJ1-4; the match to TRBD1 covers 8 bases. The CDR3 loop spans 15 amino acids. Germline CDR1 reads SGHVS; CDR2 reads FQNEAQ. V lost 1 base to trimming and J lost 5 bases; unmatched junction nucleotides: 3.

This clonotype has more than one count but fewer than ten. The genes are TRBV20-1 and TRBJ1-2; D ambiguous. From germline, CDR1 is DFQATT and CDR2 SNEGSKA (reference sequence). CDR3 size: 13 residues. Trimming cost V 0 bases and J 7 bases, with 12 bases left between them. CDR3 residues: CSARDERVSGYTF. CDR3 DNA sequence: TGCAGTGCTAGAGATGAGAGGGTCTCTGGCTACACCTTC.

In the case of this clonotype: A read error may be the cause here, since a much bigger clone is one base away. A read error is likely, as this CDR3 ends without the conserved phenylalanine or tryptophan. CDR3 DNA sequence: TGTGCCAGCAGTCCGACCGTTAACACTGAAGCTTTCTCT. Translation: CASSPTVNTEAFS. The chain carries TRBV6-5 and TRBJ1-1; no firm D call. Trimming took off 5 bases at V and 2 bases at J, with 9 bases between the two ends. The CDR3 loop spans 13 amino acids. CDR1 and CDR2 (germline): MNHEY, SVGAGI.

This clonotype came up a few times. CDR3 sequence reads: CASSLVGSSGYTF. The DNA of the CDR3 is TGTGCCAGCAGCTTAGTCGGGTCTTCTGGCTACACCTTC. V gene TRBV11-2 combines with J gene TRBJ1-2; D remains unclear. Germline CDR1 is SGHAT and CDR2 is FQNNGV. The germline V and J ends were trimmed by 1 base and 7 bases, with 10 bases remaining between them. The CDR3 loop spans 13 amino acids.